This note documents a single T cell receptor (beta chain) sequence. The sample is drawn from a study of T cell changes during pregnancy in multiple sclerosis. Libraries were prepared by immunoSEQ multiplex PCR; TCRdb keeps only in-frame clonotypes and omits some of them. Here the sample spans some 70,000 clones, about 91% being singletons. Germline CDR1 SGHRS, CDR2 YFSETQ. The V end lost 4 bases, the J end lost 6 bases, and 16 bases lay between the germline ends. CDR3 length: 14 amino acids. V usage is TRBV5-1 and J usage is TRBJ1-2; D is possibly TRBD1 (6 bases). This specimen consisted of peripheral blood, obtained in the second trimester of pregnancy. The clonotype was recovered from a female donor in good health, enrolled as a control in a pregnancy study. The CDR3 nucleotides are TGCGCCAGCAGCCCCCAGGGGCCACTAGATGGCTACACCTTC. This encodes CASSPQGPLDGYTF.